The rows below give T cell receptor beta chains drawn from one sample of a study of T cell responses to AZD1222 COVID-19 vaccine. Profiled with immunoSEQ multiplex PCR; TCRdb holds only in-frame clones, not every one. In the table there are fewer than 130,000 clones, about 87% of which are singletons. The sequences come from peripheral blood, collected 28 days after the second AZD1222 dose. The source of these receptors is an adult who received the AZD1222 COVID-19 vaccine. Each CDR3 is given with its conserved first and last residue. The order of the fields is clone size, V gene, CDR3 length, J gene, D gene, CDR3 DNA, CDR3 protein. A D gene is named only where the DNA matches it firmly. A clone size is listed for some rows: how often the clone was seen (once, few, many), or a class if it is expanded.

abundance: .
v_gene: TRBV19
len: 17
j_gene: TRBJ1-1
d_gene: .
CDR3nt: TGTGCCAGTAGTATGGGCGGGGCCGGGGCTTTGAACACTGAAGCTTTCTTT
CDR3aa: CASSMGGAGALNTEAFF

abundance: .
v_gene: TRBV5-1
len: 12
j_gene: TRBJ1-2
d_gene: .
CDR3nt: TGCGCCAGCAGCCTGGACGGCAATGGCTACACCTTC
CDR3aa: CASSLDGNGYTF

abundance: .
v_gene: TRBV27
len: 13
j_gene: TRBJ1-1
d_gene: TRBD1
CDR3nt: TGTGCCAGCAGTCCTGGACAGGGCACTGAAGCTTTCTTT
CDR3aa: CASSPGQGTEAFF

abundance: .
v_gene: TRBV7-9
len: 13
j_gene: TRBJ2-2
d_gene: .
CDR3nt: TGTGCCAGCAGCTCCCGGGACACCGGGGAGCTGTTTTTT
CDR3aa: CASSSRDTGELFF

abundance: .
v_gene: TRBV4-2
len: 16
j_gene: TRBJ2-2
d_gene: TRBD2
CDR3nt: TGTGCCAGCAGCCAAATCGCGGGGGGTGGCACCGGGGAGCTGTTTTTT
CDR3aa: CASSQIAGGGTGELFF

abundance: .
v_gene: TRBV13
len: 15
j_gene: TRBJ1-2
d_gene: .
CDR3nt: TGTGCCAGCAGCTTAGGACGCCCTCAGATCTATGGCTACACCTTC
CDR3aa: CASSLGRPQIYGYTF

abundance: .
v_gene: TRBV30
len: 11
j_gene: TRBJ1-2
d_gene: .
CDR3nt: TGTGCCTGGAGTGTAAACTATGGCTACACCTTC
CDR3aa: CAWSVNYGYTF

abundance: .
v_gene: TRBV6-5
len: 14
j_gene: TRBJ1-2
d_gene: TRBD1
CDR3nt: TGTGCCAGCAGTTACCTCGGGACAGGGGCCGGCTACACCTTC
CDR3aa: CASSYLGTGAGYTF

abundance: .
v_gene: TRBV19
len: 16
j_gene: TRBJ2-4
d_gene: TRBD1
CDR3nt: TGTGCCAGTAGTCGATATCTCGGGACAGCTGTAGACATTCAGTACTTC
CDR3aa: CASSRYLGTAVDIQYF

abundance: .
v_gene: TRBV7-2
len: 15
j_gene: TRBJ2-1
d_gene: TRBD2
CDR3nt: TGTGCCAGCAGCTTCAGCGGGGGGGCAGGCGGGGAGCAGTTCTTC
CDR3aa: CASSFSGGAGGEQFF

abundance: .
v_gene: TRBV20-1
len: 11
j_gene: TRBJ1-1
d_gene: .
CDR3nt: TGCAGTGCTAGTAGAGGGGGAGACGCTTTCTTT
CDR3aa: CSASRGGDAFF

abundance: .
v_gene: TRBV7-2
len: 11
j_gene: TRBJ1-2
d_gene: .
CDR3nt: TGTGCCAGCAGCTTACAATATGGCTACACCTTC
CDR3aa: CASSLQYGYTF

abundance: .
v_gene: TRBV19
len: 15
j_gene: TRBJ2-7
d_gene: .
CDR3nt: TGTGCCAGTAGTCCCCCGGGCCGCAGCCTCTACGAGCAGTACTTC
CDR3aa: CASSPPGRSLYEQYF

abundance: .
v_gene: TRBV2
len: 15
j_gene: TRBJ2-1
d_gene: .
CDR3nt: TGTGCCAGCAGTCCGGACAGAAACTCCTACAATGAGCAGTTCTTC
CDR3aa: CASSPDRNSYNEQFF

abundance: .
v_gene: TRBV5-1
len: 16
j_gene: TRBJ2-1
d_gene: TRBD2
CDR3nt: TGCGCCAGCAGTTTGACTAGCGGGAGCTCCTACAATGAGCAGTTCTTC
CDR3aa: CASSLTSGSSYNEQFF

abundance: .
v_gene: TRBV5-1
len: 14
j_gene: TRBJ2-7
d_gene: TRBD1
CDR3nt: TGCGCCAGCAGCTTGGCCGGGACAGCCACCGAGCAGTACTTC
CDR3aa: CASSLAGTATEQYF

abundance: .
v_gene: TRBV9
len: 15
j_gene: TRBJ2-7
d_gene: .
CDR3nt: TGTGCCAGCAGCGTAGCCTCCGGGACCGCCTACGAGCAGTACTTC
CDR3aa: CASSVASGTAYEQYF

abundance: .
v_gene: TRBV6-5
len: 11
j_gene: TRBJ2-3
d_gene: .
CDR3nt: TGTGCCAGCAGTTCGACAGATACGCAGTATTTT
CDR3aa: CASSSTDTQYF

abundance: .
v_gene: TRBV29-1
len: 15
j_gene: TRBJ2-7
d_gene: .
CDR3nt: TGCAGCGTTGGGCTTTGGGGCCTGAGCTCCTACGAGCAGTACTTC
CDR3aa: CSVGLWGLSSYEQYF

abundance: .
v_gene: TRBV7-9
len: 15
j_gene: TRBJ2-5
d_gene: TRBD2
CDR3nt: TGTGCCAGCAGCTCACTAGCGGCCTGGGGGGAGACCCAGTACTTC
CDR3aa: CASSSLAAWGETQYF

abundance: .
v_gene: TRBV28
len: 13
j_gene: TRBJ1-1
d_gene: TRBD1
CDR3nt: TGTGCCAGCAGTTCGCCGGACAGGGGTAAAGCTTTCTTT
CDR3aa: CASSSPDRGKAFF

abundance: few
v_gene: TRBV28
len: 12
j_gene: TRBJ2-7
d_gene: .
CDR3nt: TGTGCCAGCAATCAAAGACCCTACGAGCAGTACTTC
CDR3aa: CASNQRPYEQYF

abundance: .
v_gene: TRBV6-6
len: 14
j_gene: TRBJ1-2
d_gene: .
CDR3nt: TGTGCCAGCAGTTTCGATGACAGCCCAGATGGCTACACCTTC
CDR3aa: CASSFDDSPDGYTF

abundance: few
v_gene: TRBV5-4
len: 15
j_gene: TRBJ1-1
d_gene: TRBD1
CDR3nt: TGTGCCAGCAGCGTAACAGGGGGTGAGGACACTGAAGCTTTCTTT
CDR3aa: CASSVTGGEDTEAFF

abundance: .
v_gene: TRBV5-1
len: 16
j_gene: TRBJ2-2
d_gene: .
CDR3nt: TGCGCCAGCAGCACCTTTATCGGGCGGGACACCGGGGAGCTGTTTTTT
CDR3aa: CASSTFIGRDTGELFF

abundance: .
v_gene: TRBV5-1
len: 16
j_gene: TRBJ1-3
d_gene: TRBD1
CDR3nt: TGCGCCAGCAGCCCCGGGGGGACAGGGACTGGAAACACCATATATTTT
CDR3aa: CASSPGGTGTGNTIYF

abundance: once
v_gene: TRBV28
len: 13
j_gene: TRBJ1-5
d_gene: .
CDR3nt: TGTGCCAGCAGTTTTGGCTGGACGCAGCCCCAGCATTTT
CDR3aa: CASSFGWTQPQHF

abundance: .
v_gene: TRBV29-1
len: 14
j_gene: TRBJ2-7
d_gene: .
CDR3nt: TGCAGCGTTGAATTTGCTCCGGGCTCCTACGAGCAGTACTTC
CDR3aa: CSVEFAPGSYEQYF